This T cell receptor (beta chain) was captured by sequencing in a study of cytomegalovirus exposure and HLA in healthy donors. PCR primers comprised 60 Vbeta and 13 Jbeta primers. Sequencing was performed with immunoSEQ multiplex PCR; in TCRdb, only in-frame clones are kept and a portion is missing. Of 150,000 to 200,000 clones listed, roughly 73% are singletons. Study results and caveats: On later analysis, the bulk of CMV-associated TCR beta chains appeared to be HLA-restricted. TCR beta chains numbering about 160 were designated cytomegalovirus-associated. The study dropped some indistinguishable V segments, TRBV6-2 and TRBV6-3 among them.

The germline V gene encodes CDR1 SGHAT and CDR2 FQNNGV. This CDR3 has 15 amino acids. Trimming stripped 4 bases from V and 8 bases from J, with 18 bases between. To note about this clone: Its antigen is unidentified.

The clonotype comes from a woman between 40 and 55 years old in good health and CMV-seropositive. Material for sequencing was PBMCs. The V and J genes are TRBV11-2 and TRBJ2-1; D might be TRBD1 (7 bases). CDR3 residues: CASSSGGRGLDEQFF. CDR3 in DNA: TGTGCCAGCAGCTCCGGGGGCAGGGGGTTGGATGAGCAGTTCTTC.